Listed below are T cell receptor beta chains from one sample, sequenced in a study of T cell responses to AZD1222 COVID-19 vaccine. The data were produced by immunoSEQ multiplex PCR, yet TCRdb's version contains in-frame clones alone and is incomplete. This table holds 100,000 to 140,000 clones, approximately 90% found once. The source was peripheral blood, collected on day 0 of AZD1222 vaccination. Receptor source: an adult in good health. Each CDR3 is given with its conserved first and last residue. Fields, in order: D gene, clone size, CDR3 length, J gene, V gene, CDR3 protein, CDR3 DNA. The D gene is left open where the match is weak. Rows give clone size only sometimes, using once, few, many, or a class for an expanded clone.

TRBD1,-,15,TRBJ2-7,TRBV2,CASNLRPGGVYEQYF,TGTGCCAGCAATCTACGGCCAGGGGGTGTCTACGAGCAGTACTTC
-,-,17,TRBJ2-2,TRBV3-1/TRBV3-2,CASSQDLVGTNTGELFF,TGTGCCAGCAGCCAAGATCTAGTGGGTACGAACACCGGGGAGCTGTTTTTT
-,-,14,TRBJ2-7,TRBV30,CAWSVPKDNYEQYF,TGTGCCTGGAGTGTACCGAAGGATAACTACGAGCAGTACTTC
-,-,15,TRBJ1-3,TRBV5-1,CASSPRVGAGNTIYF,TGCGCCAGCAGCCCAAGGGTCGGGGCGGGAAACACCATATATTTT
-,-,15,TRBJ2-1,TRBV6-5,CASSYLADGYNEQFF,TGTGCCAGCAGTTACCTGGCGGACGGCTACAATGAGCAGTTCTTC
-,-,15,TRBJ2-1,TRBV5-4,CASSRETGARDEQFF,TGTGCCAGCAGCAGAGAAACCGGGGCCCGCGATGAGCAGTTCTTC
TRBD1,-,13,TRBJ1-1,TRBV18,CASSPDRGTEAFF,TGTGCCAGCTCACCCGACAGGGGCACTGAAGCTTTCTTT
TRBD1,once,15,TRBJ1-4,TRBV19,CASSMRAGGSEKLFF,TGTGCCAGTAGTATGCGGGCAGGGGGCAGTGAAAAACTGTTTTTT
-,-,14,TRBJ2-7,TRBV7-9,CASSLGPGRSEQYF,TGTGCCAGCAGCTTAGGACCAGGGAGAAGCGAGCAGTACTTC
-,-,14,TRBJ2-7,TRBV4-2,CASSQDAGPYEQYF,TGTGCCAGCAGCCAAGATGCAGGGCCATACGAGCAGTACTTC
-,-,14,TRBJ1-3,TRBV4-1,CASSQAGSGNTIYF,TGCGCCAGCAGCCAAGCAGGCTCTGGAAACACCATATATTTT
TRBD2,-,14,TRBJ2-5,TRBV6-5,CASTGLAREETQYF,TGTGCCAGCACGGGACTAGCAAGAGAAGAGACCCAGTACTTC
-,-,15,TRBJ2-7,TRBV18,CASSLKLRGIYEQYF,TGTGCCAGCTCACTGAAGCTTCGGGGAATCTACGAGCAGTACTTC
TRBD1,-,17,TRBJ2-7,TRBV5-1,CASWGLAKQGANYEQYF,TGCGCCAGCTGGGGATTGGCCAAACAGGGGGCAAACTACGAGCAGTACTTC
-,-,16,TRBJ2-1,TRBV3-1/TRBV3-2,CASSPGRGLGYNEQFF,TGTGCCAGCAGCCCCGGACGGGGACTTGGCTACAATGAGCAGTTCTTC
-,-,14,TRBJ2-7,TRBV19,CASSIGGGPFEQYF,TGTGCCAGTAGTATAGGTGGTGGCCCTTTCGAGCAGTACTTC
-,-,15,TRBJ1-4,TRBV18,CASSPRQAANEKLFF,TGTGCCAGCTCACCCAGACAGGCCGCTAATGAAAAACTGTTTTTT
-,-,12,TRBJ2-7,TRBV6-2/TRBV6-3,CASSYDRYEQYF,TGTGCCAGCAGTTACGACCGTTACGAGCAGTACTTC
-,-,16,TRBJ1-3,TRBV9,CASSVGVTSSGNTIYF,TGTGCCAGCAGCGTAGGGGTCACCAGCTCTGGAAACACCATATATTTT
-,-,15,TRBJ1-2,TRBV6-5,CASIGRRAANYGYTF,TGTGCCAGCATCGGCAGAAGGGCAGCCAACTATGGCTACACCTTC
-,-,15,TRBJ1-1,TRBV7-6,CASSLSLGGNTEAFF,TGTGCCAGCAGCTTAAGTCTGGGAGGGAACACTGAAGCTTTCTTT
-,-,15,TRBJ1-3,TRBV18,CASSLNSQPGDTIYF,TGTGCCAGCTCATTGAACTCACAGCCGGGGGACACCATATATTTT
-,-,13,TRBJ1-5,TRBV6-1,CASILSGVQPQHF,TGTGCCAGCATCCTAAGCGGGGTCCAGCCCCAGCATTTT
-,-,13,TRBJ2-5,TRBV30,CAWSMTVQETQYF,TGTGCCTGGAGTATGACAGTCCAAGAGACCCAGTACTTC
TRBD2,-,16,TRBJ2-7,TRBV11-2,CASSLDTASGTYEQYF,TGTGCCAGCAGCTTAGATACGGCTAGCGGAACCTACGAGCAGTACTTC
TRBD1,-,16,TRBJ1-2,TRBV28,CASSLGGTGGYYGYTF,TGTGCCAGCAGTTTAGGGGGGACAGGGGGCTACTATGGCTACACCTTC
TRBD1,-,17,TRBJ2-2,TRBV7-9,CASSLSVGRGLTGELFF,TGTGCCAGCAGCTTGTCAGTGGGCAGGGGGCTGACCGGGGAGCTGTTTTTT
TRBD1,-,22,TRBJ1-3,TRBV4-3,CASSQDFPPHTQGDDSGNTIYF,TGCGCCAGCAGCCAAGATTTCCCCCCGCACACACAGGGGGATGACTCTGGAAACACCATATATTTT
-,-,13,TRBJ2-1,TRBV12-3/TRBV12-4,CASSFARNNEQFF,TGTGCCAGCAGTTTCGCCAGGAACAATGAGCAGTTCTTC
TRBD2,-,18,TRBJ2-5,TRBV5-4,CASSLVGSGGARTETQYF,TGTGCCAGCAGCTTGGTGGGTAGCGGGGGGGCCCGTACGGAGACCCAGTACTTC
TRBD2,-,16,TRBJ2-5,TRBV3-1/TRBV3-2,CASSRGLAGAGETQYF,TGTGCCAGCAGCCGGGGACTAGCGGGGGCAGGAGAGACCCAGTACTTC
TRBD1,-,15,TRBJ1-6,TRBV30,CAWGPVTGDNSPLHF,TGTGCCTGGGGCCCGGTGACAGGGGATAATTCACCCCTCCACTTT
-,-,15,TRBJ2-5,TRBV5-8,CASSLKAVYGETQYF,TGTGCCAGCAGCTTAAAAGCGGTTTATGGAGAGACCCAGTACTTC
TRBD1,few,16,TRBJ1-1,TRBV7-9,CASSLGSRGRGSEAFF,TGTGCCAGCAGCTTAGGATCCAGGGGGCGCGGGAGTGAAGCTTTCTTT
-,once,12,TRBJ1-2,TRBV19,CASSLSVYGYTF,TGTGCCAGTAGTCTGTCCGTCTATGGCTACACCTTC
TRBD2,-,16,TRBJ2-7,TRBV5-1,CASSLESGGAVYEQYF,TGCGCCAGCAGCTTGGAGTCCGGGGGGGCGGTGTACGAGCAGTACTTC
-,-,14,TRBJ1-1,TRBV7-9,CASSLGPRGTEAFF,TGTGCCAGCAGCTTAGGACCCAGGGGCACTGAAGCTTTCTTT
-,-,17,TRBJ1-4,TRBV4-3,CASSQVPSSATNEKLFF,TGCGCCAGCAGCCAAGTTCCGTCGTCCGCAACTAATGAAAAACTGTTTTTT
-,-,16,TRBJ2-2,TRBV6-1,CASSERGSWNTGELFF,TGTGCCAGCAGTGAAAGGGGTTCCTGGAACACCGGGGAGCTGTTTTTT
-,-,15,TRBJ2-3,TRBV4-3,CASSQVLTGTDTQYF,TGCGCCAGCAGCCAGGTCCTTACTGGCACAGATACGCAGTATTTT
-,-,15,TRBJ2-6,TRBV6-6,CASSYSNSGANVLTF,TGTGCCAGCAGTTACTCCAATTCTGGGGCCAACGTCCTGACTTTC
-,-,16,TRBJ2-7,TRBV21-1,CASSNAGTGSLREQYF,TGTGCCAGCAGCAATGCCGGGACAGGGTCACTACGGGAGCAGTACTTC
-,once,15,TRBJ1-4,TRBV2,CASTEGQGRYEKLFF,TGTGCCAGCACCGAAGGGCAGGGCCGTTATGAAAAACTGTTTTTT
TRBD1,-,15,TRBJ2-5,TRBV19,CASSTWDRGSETQYF,TGTGCCAGTAGTACCTGGGACAGGGGCTCGGAGACCCAGTACTTC
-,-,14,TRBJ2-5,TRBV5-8,CASSRGGLRETQYF,TGTGCCAGCAGCCGCGGAGGGCTGCGGGAGACCCAGTACTTC
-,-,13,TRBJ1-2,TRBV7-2,CASSLFEFHGYTF,TGTGCCAGCAGCTTATTTGAGTTTCATGGCTACACCTTC
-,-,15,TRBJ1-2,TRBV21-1,CASSPHGKGCYGYTF,TGTGCCAGCAGCCCCCATGGCAAGGGATGCTATGGCTACACCTTC
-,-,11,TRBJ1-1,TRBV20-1,CSAREYTEAFF,TGCAGTGCTAGGGAATATACTGAAGCTTTCTTT
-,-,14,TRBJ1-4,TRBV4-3,CASSQSGNNEKLFF,TGCGCCAGCAGCCAATCCGGGAATAATGAAAAACTGTTTTTT
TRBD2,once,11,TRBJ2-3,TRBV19,CASKLADTQYF,TGTGCCAGTAAACTAGCGGATACGCAGTATTTT
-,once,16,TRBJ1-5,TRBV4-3,CASSQVHGAPNQPQHF,TGCGCCAGCAGCCAAGTTCACGGGGCCCCCAATCAGCCCCAGCATTTT
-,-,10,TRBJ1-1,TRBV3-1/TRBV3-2,CASRHTEAFF,TGTGCCAGCAGGCACACTGAAGCTTTCTTT
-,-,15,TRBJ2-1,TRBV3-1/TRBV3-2,CASSQEGGRYNEQFF,TGTGCCAGCAGCCAAGAGGGAGGCAGATACAATGAGCAGTTCTTC
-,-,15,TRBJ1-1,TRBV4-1,CASSQDPTPNTEAFF,TGCGCCAGCAGCCAAGACCCGACACCGAACACTGAAGCTTTCTTT
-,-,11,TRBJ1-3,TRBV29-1,CSVGRGNTIYF,TGCAGCGTGGGCAGGGGAAACACCATATATTTT
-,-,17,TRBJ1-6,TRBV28,CASSFPRQGRVDSPLHF,TGTGCCAGCAGTTTTCCTCGTCAGGGGAGGGTTGATTCACCCCTCCACTTT
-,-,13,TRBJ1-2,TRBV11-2,CASSLLGLGGYTF,TGTGCCAGCAGCTTACTTGGGTTAGGAGGCTACACCTTC
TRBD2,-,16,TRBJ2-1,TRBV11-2,CASSLEPGLAYNEQFF,TGTGCCAGCAGCTTAGAACCGGGACTAGCCTACAATGAGCAGTTCTTC
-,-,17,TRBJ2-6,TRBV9,CASSPGDPVKGANVLTF,TGTGCCAGCAGCCCCGGGGACCCAGTGAAGGGGGCCAACGTCCTGACTTTC